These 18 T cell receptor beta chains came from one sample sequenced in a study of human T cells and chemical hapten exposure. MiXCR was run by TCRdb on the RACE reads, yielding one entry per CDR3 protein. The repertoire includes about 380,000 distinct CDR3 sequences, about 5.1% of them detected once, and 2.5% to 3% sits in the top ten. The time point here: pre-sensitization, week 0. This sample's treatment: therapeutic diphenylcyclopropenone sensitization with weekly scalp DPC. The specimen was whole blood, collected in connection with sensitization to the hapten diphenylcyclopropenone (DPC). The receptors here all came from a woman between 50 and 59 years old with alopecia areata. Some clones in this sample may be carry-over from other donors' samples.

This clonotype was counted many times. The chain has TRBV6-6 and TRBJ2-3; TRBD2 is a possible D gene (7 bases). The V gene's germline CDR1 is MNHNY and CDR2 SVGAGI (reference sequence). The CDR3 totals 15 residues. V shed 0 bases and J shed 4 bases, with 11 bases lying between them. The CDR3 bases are TGTGCCAGCAGTTACTCGAGGGGGAGGGCAGATACGCAGTATTTT. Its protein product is CASSYSRGRADTQYF.

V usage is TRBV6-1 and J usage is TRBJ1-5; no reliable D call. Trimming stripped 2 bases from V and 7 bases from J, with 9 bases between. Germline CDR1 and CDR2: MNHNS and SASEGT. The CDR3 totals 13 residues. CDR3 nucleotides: TGTGCCAGCAGTGAATCGACCTGGCAGCCCCAGCATTTT. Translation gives CASSESTWQPQHF.

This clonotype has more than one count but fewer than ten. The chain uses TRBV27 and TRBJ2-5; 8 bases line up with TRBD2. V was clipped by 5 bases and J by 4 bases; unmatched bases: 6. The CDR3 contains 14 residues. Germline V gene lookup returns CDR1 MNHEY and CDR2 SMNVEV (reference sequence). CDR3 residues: CASSPLSGRETQYF. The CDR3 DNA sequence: TGTGCCAGCAGTCCCCTCAGCGGGAGAGAGACCCAGTACTTC.

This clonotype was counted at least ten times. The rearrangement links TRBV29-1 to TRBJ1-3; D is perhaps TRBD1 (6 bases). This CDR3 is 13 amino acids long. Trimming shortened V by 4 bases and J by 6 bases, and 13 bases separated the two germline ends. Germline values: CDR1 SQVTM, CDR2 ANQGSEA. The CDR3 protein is CSVAFTGKNTIYF. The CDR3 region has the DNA TGCAGCGTTGCCTTTACAGGGAAAAACACCATATATTTT.

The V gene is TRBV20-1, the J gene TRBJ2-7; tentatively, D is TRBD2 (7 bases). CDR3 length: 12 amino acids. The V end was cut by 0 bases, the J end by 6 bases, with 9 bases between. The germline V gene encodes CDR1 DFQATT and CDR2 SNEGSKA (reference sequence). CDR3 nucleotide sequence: TGCAGTGCTAGAGAGGGGGGGCCCGAGCAGTACTTC. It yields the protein CSAREGGPEQYF.

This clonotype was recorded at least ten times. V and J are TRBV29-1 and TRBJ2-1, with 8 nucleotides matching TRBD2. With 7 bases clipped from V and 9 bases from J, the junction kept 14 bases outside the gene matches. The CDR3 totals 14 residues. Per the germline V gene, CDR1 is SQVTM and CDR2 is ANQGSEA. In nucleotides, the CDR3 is TGCAGCGCCCCCGGGGGGGTGTCCTTAAGTGAGCAGTTCTTC. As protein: CSAPGGVSLSEQFF.

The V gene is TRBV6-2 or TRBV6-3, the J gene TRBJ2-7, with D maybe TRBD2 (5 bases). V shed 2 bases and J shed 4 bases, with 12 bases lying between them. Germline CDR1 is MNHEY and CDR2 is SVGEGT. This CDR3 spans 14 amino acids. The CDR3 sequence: CASSYRGFLYEQYF. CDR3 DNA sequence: TGTGCCAGCAGTTACCGGGGTTTCCTTTACGAGCAGTACTTC.

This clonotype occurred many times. Written as DNA, the CDR3 is TGTGCCAGCAGTTACTCGATCGACACCAATCAGCCCCAGCATTTT. Protein: CASSYSIDTNQPQHF. V and J are TRBV6-5 and TRBJ1-5; D is unclear. CDR3 length equals 15 residues. Germline loops: CDR1 MNHEY, CDR2 SVGAGI. Trimming took off 0 bases at V and 3 bases at J, with 9 bases between the two ends.

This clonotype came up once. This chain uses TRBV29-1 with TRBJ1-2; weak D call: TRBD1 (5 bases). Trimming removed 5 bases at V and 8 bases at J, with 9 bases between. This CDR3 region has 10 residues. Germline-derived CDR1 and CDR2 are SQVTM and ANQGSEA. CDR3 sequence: CSVTTDGYTF. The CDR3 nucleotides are TGCAGCGTTACGACAGACGGCTACACCTTC. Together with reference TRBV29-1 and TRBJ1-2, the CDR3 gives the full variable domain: SAVISQKPSRDICQRGTSLTIQCQVDSQVTMMFWYRQQPGQSLTLIATANQGSEATYESGFVIDKFPISRPNLTFSTLTVSNMSPEDSSIYLCSVTTDGYTFGSGTRLTVV.

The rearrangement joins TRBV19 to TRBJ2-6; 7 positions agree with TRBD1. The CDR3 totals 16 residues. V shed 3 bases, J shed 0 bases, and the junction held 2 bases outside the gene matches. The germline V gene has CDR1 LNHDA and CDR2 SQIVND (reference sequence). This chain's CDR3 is CASSMGQRSGANVLTF. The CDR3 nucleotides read TGTGCCAGTAGTATGGGACAGCGCTCTGGGGCCAACGTCCTGACTTTC.

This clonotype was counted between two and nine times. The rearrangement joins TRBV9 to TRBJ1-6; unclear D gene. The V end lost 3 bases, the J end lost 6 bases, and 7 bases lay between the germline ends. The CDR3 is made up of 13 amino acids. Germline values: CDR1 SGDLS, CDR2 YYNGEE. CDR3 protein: CASSAGSNSPLHF. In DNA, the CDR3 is TGTGCCAGCAGCGCGGGGAGTAATTCACCCCTCCACTTT.

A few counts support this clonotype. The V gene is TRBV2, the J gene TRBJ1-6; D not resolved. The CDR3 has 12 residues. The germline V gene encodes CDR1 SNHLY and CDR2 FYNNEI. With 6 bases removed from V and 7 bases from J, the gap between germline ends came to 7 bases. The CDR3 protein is CASSYKNSPLHF. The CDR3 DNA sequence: TGTGCCAGCAGCTACAAGAATTCACCCCTCCACTTT.

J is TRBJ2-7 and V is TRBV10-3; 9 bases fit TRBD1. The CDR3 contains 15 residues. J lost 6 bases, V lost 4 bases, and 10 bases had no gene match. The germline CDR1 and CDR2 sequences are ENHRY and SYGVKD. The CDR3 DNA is TGTGCCATCAGTGGCTCCGGGACAGGGTTATTCGAGCAGTACTTC. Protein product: CAISGSGTGLFEQYF.

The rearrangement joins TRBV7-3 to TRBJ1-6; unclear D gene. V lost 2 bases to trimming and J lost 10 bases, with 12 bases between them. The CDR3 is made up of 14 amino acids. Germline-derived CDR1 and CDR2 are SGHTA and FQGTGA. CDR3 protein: CASSLLQPGSPLHF. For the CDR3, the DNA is TGTGCCAGCAGCTTACTACAGCCGGGGTCACCCCTCCACTTT.

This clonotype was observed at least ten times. The chain's CDR3 is CASSADFSNQPQHF. In nucleotides, the CDR3 is TGTGCCAGCAGTGCGGACTTTAGCAATCAGCCCCAGCATTTT. The V gene is TRBV2, the J gene TRBJ1-5; D is uncertain. Per germline, CDR1 SNHLY and CDR2 FYNNEI. Trimming cost V 4 bases and J 0 bases, with 7 bases left between them. The CDR3 is 14 residues long. The full variable domain, in which reference TRBV2 and TRBJ1-5 provide the parts outside the CDR3, is EPEVTQTPSHQVTQMGQEVILRCVPISNHLYFYWYRQILGQKVEFLVSFYNNEISEKSEIFDDQFSVERPDGSNFTLKIRSTKLEDSAMYFCASSADFSNQPQHFGDGTRLSIL.

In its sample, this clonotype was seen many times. In DNA form, the CDR3 reads TGTGCCAGCAGTGTCGACCAGAGCTCCTACAATGAGCAGTTCTTC. Its protein product is CASSVDQSSYNEQFF. This chain joins TRBV6-4 and TRBJ2-1; no clear D gene. This CDR3 contains 15 residues. Trimming left V 4 bases short and J 0 bases short, with 10 bases between. The germline CDR1 and CDR2 sequences are MRHNA and SNTAGT.

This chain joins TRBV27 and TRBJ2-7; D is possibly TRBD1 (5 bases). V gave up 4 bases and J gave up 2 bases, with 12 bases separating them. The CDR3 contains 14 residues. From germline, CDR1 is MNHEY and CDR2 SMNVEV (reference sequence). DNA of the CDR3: TGTGCCAGCAGTTATGATGTGGGGCCCTACGAGCAGTACTTC. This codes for CASSYDVGPYEQYF.

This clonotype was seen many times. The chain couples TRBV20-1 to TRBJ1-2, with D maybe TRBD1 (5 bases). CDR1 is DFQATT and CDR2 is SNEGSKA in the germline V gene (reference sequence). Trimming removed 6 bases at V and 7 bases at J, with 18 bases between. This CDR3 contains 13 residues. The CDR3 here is CSALTVEGRGYTF. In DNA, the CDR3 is TGCAGTGCCTTGACAGTCGAAGGACGTGGCTACACCTTC.